This T cell receptor (beta chain) was identified in a study of blood T cell repertoires in COVID-19. Study overall: Sites in the United States, Italy and Spain provided acute and convalescent COVID-19 samples. T cells, B-cell-depleted T cells, or PBMCs supplied cDNA or gDNA.

V gave up 5 bases and J gave up 4 bases; unmatched junction bases: 18. CDR1 is LNHDA and CDR2 is SQIVND in the germline V gene (reference sequence). The CDR3 totals 20 residues. Authors' analysis steps: Amplifying reference gene primers gave estimates of nucleated cell counts. The assay was immunoSEQ multiplex PCR, and TCRdb's table has in-frame clones only and misses some. The V and J calls and clone size are taken from that table; D and trimming were inferred from the DNA. Of approximately 140,000 clones detected, roughly 78% appear once; the ten largest clones hold approximately 3.6%. Sequencing input: peripheral blood. The receptor was isolated from a man in his 60s with acute or convalescent COVID-19. The gene calls are TRBV19 and TRBJ1-3, with 12 bases that match TRBD1. Here the CDR3 reads CASSYHPGQGATSGGNTIYF. The CDR3 DNA is TGTGCCAGTAGTTACCATCCGGGACAGGGGGCTACTTCGGGCGGAAACACCATATATTTT.